This TCR beta chain was profiled in a study of blood T cell repertoires in COVID-19 (dated by TCRdb to 2020 to 2021). For context, the study as a whole: Samples covering the acute and convalescent phases of COVID-19 were provided by collaborators in the United States, Italy and Spain. The prospective study material was composed of cDNA or gDNA derived from T cells, B-cell-depleted T cells, or PBMCs. The samples were drawn from the first 160 participants of the ongoing ImmuneRACE study and from more than 1,000 subjects provided by 6 global collaborators. The repertoires were released in a freely available public database intended as a resource for research on the immune response to SARS-CoV-2. HLA class I and class II types, where available, came from metadata supplied by the sample provider rather than from assay-based typing. The sample metadata nearly always contained a de-identified subject ID, COVID-19 status, age in years and sex. Deeply sampled blood TCRbeta repertoires from subjects exposed to, actively infected with, or recovered from COVID-19 were included in the dataset. Here is what the overall study found, with its caveats: The amount of clinical and demographic metadata varied by source and participant and was provided uncurated.

As for this clone: Its antigen is still unknown. The input lacks base qualities; no much larger clone sits a single base away.

TCRbeta CDR3 regions were amplified from genomic DNA by means of the immunoSEQ Assay, a bias-controlled multiplex PCR. The paper's processing steps were these. Nucleated cell counts per sample were estimated from amplification of reference gene primers within the assay. Sequence reads were collapsed and filtered to measure the absolute abundance of every unique TCRbeta CDR3 rearrangement. For each sample, productive Simpson clonality was calculated as the square root of Simpson's diversity index across productive rearrangements. TCRdb mirrors the immuneACCESS table, restricted to in-frame sequences. Some clones are absent from its copies; in checked studies, under half trace to an unresolved V gene, and the reason for the others is unknown. V and J calls and clone size are copied from that table; D and trimming were computed from the DNA. The sample records roughly 69,000 clones, around 82% of which are singletons. The ten largest clones take up about 14% of the sample.

One collaborating source in Seattle enrolled patients while the patients were actively infected and followed the patients over time throughout the course of disease. Whole blood was collected in K2EDTA tubes by collaborating institutions according to the institutions' own protocols. For TCRbeta analysis, collaborators shipped samples in one of three forms: frozen whole blood, isolated PBMCs, or DNA extracted from either of those sample types. The V end loses 2 bases and the J end loses 0 bases, and a stretch of 13 bases separates them. Spanning cysteine to phenylalanine, the CDR3 consists of 16 amino acids. Only CDR3 DNA remains: 48 bases, in frame from the first base. The CDR1 and CDR2 encoded by the germline V gene are MDHEN and SYDVKM.

The sequencing sample was made of peripheral blood. The chain is made from TRBV28 and TRBJ2-5; the D gene is possibly TRBD1, with 6 bases matching. The receptor comes from a man in his fifties or sixties with COVID-19, enrolled during active disease. CDR3 protein: CASSLKGTTYQETQYF. The DNA sequence is TGTGCCAGCAGTTTAAAAGGGACAACGTACCAAGAGACCCAGTACTTC.